These 17 T cell receptor beta chains were all obtained from the same sample, sequenced in a study of cytomegalovirus exposure and HLA in healthy donors. The PCR used 60 Vbeta and 13 Jbeta primers. Data came from immunoSEQ multiplex PCR; TCRdb stores just in-frame clones and leaves some out. Seen here are 150,000 to 200,000 clones, roughly three quarters observed once, and the top ten hold approximately 5%. Sample: PBMCs. The receptors shown here come from a man between 18 and 35 years old in good health and CMV-seropositive.

V gene TRBV5-8 combines with J gene TRBJ1-5; the match to TRBD1 covers 10 bases. CDR3 length equals 14 residues. Germline V gives CDR1 SGHTS, CDR2 YDEGEE. With V trimmed by 3 bases and J by 4 bases, 1 base remained unmatched. CDR3 coding DNA: TGTGCCAGCAGCTCGGGACAGGGGAATCAGCCCCAGCATTTT. This translates into CASSSGQGNQPQHF.

V and J are TRBV6-1 and TRBJ1-1; 8 nucleotides match TRBD1. CDR1 is MNHNS and CDR2 is SASEGT in the germline V gene. The CDR3 runs to 13 residues. J gave up 9 bases and V 8 bases, and 11 bases lay outside the gene matches. The CDR3 spells CASLPGQGGQAFF. DNA of the CDR3: TGTGCCAGCCTCCCCGGACAGGGCGGACAAGCTTTCTTT.

This clone was picked up a small number of times. This rearrangement joins TRBV29-1 to TRBJ1-1; perhaps TRBD1 as D (5 bases). This CDR3 has 13 residues. Trimming left V 7 bases short and J 2 bases short, with 14 bases between. The germline V gene has CDR1 SQVTM and CDR2 ANQGSEA. The DNA of the CDR3 is TGCAGCGCCGCCCGCGGGGGTAACACTGAAGCTTTCTTT. This encodes CSAARGGNTEAFF.

Only a few counts were recorded for this clone. The rearrangement links TRBV5-1 to TRBJ2-1, with 7 nucleotides matching TRBD2. CDR1 is SGHRS, CDR2 YFSETQ, per germline. V lost 5 bases, J lost 2 bases, and 7 bases stayed unmatched. The CDR3 is made up of 15 amino acids. CDR3 loop: CASRGRGETYNEQFF. CDR3 nucleotides: TGCGCCAGCAGGGGTCGGGGGGAAACCTACAATGAGCAGTTCTTC.

The rearrangement uses TRBV7-2 and TRBJ2-2, with D perhaps TRBD2 (5 bases). From germline, CDR1 is SGHTA and CDR2 FQGNSA. CDR3 length equals 17 residues. V lost 1 base to trimming and J lost 6 bases, with 18 bases between them. The CDR3: CASSLGAGSGIAGELFF. The CDR3 region has the DNA TGTGCCAGCAGCTTAGGGGCCGGGTCGGGAATCGCCGGGGAGCTGTTTTTT.

Only a few counts were recorded for this clone. The gene calls are TRBV6-5 and TRBJ1-2, with 10 bases identical to TRBD1. Trimming cost V 6 bases and J 8 bases; bases outside gene matches: 9. This CDR3 region has 14 residues. CDR1 MNHEY and CDR2 SVGAGI come from the germline V gene. The CDR3 nucleotides read TGTGCCAGCAGCCCTAGGACAGGGGGATACGGCTACACCTTC. It translates to CASSPRTGGYGYTF.

The chain couples TRBV28 to TRBJ2-1; 9 bases match TRBD1. The CDR3 spans 15 residues. V shed 8 bases and J 6 bases; nucleotides not matched to a gene: 11. Per germline, CDR1 MDHEN and CDR2 SYDVKM. CDR3 sequence (DNA): TGTGCCAGCTTGTTGGACAGGGGACCCTTCAATGAGCAGTTCTTC. It is translated as CASLLDRGPFNEQFF.

CDR3: CASSAGPKQPQHF. DNA of the CDR3: TGTGCCAGCAGTGCAGGGCCCAAACAGCCCCAGCATTTT. The chain couples TRBV6-5 to TRBJ1-5, with D perhaps TRBD1 (5 bases). The CDR3 totals 13 residues. The V gene's germline CDR1 is MNHEY and CDR2 SVGAGI. The V and J ends lost 5 bases and 7 bases respectively, with 12 bases between them.

V is TRBV7-3 and J is TRBJ1-5; tentative D call: TRBD1 (6 bases). Per the germline V gene, CDR1 is SGHTA and CDR2 is FQGTGA. V was pared by 5 bases and J by 4 bases, with 15 bases between. There are 15 residues in the CDR3. CDR3 sequence (DNA): TGTGCCAGCAGCCCCGGGGGGGGCGGGAATCAGCCCCAGCATTTT. This translates into CASSPGGGGNQPQHF.

The J gene is TRBJ1-1, the V gene TRBV6-5; 8 bases fit TRBD1. The CDR3 extends over 16 amino acids. V lost 0 bases and J lost 4; bases outside the gene matches: 7. CDR1 and CDR2 from the germline V gene are MNHEY and SVGAGI. The CDR3 sequence: CASSYSGQGLGTEAFF. The CDR3, as DNA: TGTGCCAGCAGTTACTCCGGACAGGGTCTTGGCACTGAAGCTTTCTTT.

V is TRBV25-1 and J is TRBJ2-5; D may be TRBD2 (6 bases). Trimming stripped 4 bases from V and 2 bases from J, with 17 bases between. From germline, CDR1 is MGHDK and CDR2 SYGVNS. The CDR3 covers 16 residues. CDR3 DNA: TGTGCCAGCAGTGTATGGGCAGGAGGGGCGCAAGAGACCCAGTACTTC. Residues: CASSVWAGGAQETQYF.

The CDR3 coding sequence is TGTGCCAGCAGGGGCCAGGCGGGGAACAATGAGCAGTTCTTC. Translating gives CASRGQAGNNEQFF. The chain uses TRBV11-2 and TRBJ2-1, with D perhaps matching TRBD2 (6 bases). CDR3 length equals 14 residues. Germline V lookup: CDR1 SGHAT, CDR2 FQNNGV. Trimming pared 6 bases from V and 5 bases from J, leaving 14 bases between.

This chain connects TRBV28 to TRBJ2-2; tentative D call: TRBD2 (7 bases). The CDR3 spans 13 residues. V gave up 6 bases and J gave up 5 bases, with 10 bases separating them. Germline CDR1 MDHEN, CDR2 SYDVKM. The CDR3 DNA reads TGTGCCAGCAGCGAGGGGGGGACCGGGGAGCTGTTTTTT. As protein: CASSEGGTGELFF.

This clone was counted between two and nine times. The rearrangement links TRBV18 to TRBJ2-3; 9 bases map to TRBD1. The CDR3 is made up of 15 amino acids. Germline V gene data show CDR1 as KGHSH and CDR2 as LQKENI. Trimming cost V 6 bases and J 6 bases; bases outside gene matches: 10. The CDR3 DNA follows: TGTGCCAGCTCCCTACAGGGGGCTGGGTTGGATACGCAGTATTTT. This codes for CASSLQGAGLDTQYF.

The chain employs TRBV4-1 and TRBJ2-2; TRBD1 aligns across 10 bases. V lost 3 bases and J lost 5; bases outside the gene matches: 6. The CDR3 sequence is 16 residues long. The V gene's germline CDR1 is MGHRA and CDR2 YSYEKL. In nucleotides, the CDR3 is TGCGCCAGCAGCCACCTGACAGGGGGCGAAACCGGGGAGCTGTTTTTT. Its translation: CASSHLTGGETGELFF.

This clone appeared a few times. One end of the junction does not line up with germline, which may come from a read error. V is TRBV5-1 and J is TRBJ1-3; tentatively, D is TRBD1 (5 bases). CDR3 length: 15 amino acids. CDR1 is SGHRS and CDR2 is YFSETQ in the germline V gene. The CDR3 DNA follows: TGCGCCAGCAGCTTGGAAGGCAGGGAGGTGGATCATATGCATTTT. It is translated as CASSLEGREVDHMHF.

The chain is built from TRBV2 and TRBJ1-1; unclear D gene. The CDR3 extends over 14 amino acids. Germline-derived CDR1 and CDR2 are SNHLY and FYNNEI. The V end was cut by 7 bases, the J end by 2 bases, with 14 bases between. CDR3 sequence reads: CASIFEGVNTEAFF. DNA for the CDR3: TGTGCCAGCATATTTGAGGGCGTTAACACTGAAGCTTTCTTT. The full variable domain, its missing parts supplied by reference TRBV2 and TRBJ1-1, is EPEVTQTPSHQVTQMGQEVILRCVPISNHLYFYWYRQILGQKVEFLVSFYNNEISEKSEIFDDQFSVERPDGSNFTLKIRSTKLEDSAMYFCASIFEGVNTEAFFGQGTRLTVV.